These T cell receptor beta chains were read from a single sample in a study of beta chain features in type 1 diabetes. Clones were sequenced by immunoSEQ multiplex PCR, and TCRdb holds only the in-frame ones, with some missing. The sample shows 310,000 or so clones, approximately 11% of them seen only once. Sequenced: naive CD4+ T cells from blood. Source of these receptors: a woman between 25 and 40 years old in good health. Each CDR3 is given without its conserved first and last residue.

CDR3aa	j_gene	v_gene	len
ASSLGIVSRYEQY	TRBJ2-7	TRBV5-1	13
ASSRTSERSYEQY	TRBJ2-7	TRBV18	13
ASSPLGQGNQPQH	TRBJ1-5	TRBV18	13
ASSGSTVNTEAF	TRBJ1-1	TRBV18	12
ASSPDRKNEKLF	TRBJ1-4	TRBV6-5	12
ASSFGTTNTGELF	TRBJ2-2	TRBV5-1	13
ASSVSGANVLT	TRBJ2-6	TRBV9	11
ASSVSWETQY	TRBJ2-5	TRBV5-1	10
ASTEGQGSETQY	TRBJ2-5	TRBV9	12
ASSSLGAPEAF	TRBJ1-1	TRBV7-3	11
ASTLTDRGFTGELF	TRBJ2-2	TRBV6-6	14
ASGEQSGANVLT	TRBJ2-6	TRBV19	12
ASSSNYEQY	NA	TRBV5-6	9
ASSLAGAGRVTNSGANVLT	TRBJ2-6	TRBV7-2	19
AWSASRADTQY	TRBJ2-3	TRBV30	11
AWSKGVPDTQY	TRBJ2-3	TRBV30	11
ASSPRSGNTEAF	TRBJ1-1	TRBV18	12
ASSSGLAGSSYEQY	TRBJ2-7	TRBV7-9	14
SVGGSGPTYEQY	TRBJ2-7	TRBV29-1	12
ASSLGPEQF	TRBJ2-1	TRBV28	9
ASSLASTSGTYNEQF	TRBJ2-1	TRBV7-9	15
ASSFPDRGKLNEQY	TRBJ2-7	TRBV28	14
ASSLDRGDTQY	TRBJ2-3	TRBV6-4	11
ASKEDNQETQY	TRBJ2-5	TRBV6-5	11
ASSFQGNEQF	TRBJ2-1	TRBV7-2	10
ASSSTVSTGGSETQY	TRBJ2-5	TRBV27	15
ASSVSTGPSYEQY	TRBJ2-7	TRBV9	13
ASSQTGQGFDTQY	TRBJ2-3	TRBV7-6	13
ASSPRTGLETQY	TRBJ2-5	TRBV9	12
ASSLAGTENTGELF	TRBJ2-2	TRBV7-2	14
ASSSGLAANEQF	TRBJ2-1	TRBV7-3	12
AWEKPGLPYNEQF	TRBJ2-1	TRBV30	13
ASSRRAGGLAAPTDTQY	TRBJ2-3	TRBV7-3	17
ASSTTGGGETQY	TRBJ2-5	TRBV6-1	12
ASSLGGNSNQPQH	TRBJ1-5	TRBV28	13
ASSLSPGNQPQH	TRBJ1-5	TRBV7-2	12
ASRASRAQY	TRBJ2-5	TRBV6-6	9
ASSAQREGAGELF	TRBJ2-2	TRBV9	13
ASSATRPTYNEQF	TRBJ2-1	TRBV28	13
ASSKGQNNEQF	TRBJ2-1	TRBV5-1	11
ASSLRTGYNEQF	TRBJ2-1	TRBV9	12